This entry lists 21 T cell receptor beta chains sequenced from one sample in a study of cytomegalovirus exposure and HLA in healthy donors. The PCR made use of 60 Vbeta and 13 Jbeta primers. The method was immunoSEQ multiplex PCR; TCRdb's version includes in-frame clones alone and lacks a portion of them. The table lists 95,000 to 100,000 clones, around three quarters of them singletons. The sample taken for sequencing was PBMCs. These receptors all stem from a man in his sixties in good health and CMV-seropositive.

V and J are TRBV5-3 and TRBJ1-1; no definite D call. TRBV5-3 is an open reading frame, and its role is uncertain. The CDR3 runs 12 residues. V was cut by 8 bases and J by 1 base, with 9 bases left in between. CDR3 nucleotides: TGTGCCAGGGAATGGGCGAACACTGAAGCTTTCTTT. This codes for CAREWANTEAFF.

As concerns this clone: The germline gene is not matched at one end of the junction; a read error may be the cause. The V gene is TRBV12-5, the J gene TRBJ1-2; D not resolved. Germline V gene sequence: CDR1 LGHNT, CDR2 FRNRAP. The CDR3 contains 12 residues. The CDR3 region has the DNA TGTGCTAGTAGTTTGGTAACAAGTGGCTACACCTTC. It is translated as CASSLVTSGYTF.

The V gene is TRBV19, the J gene TRBJ1-2; 9 bases are a match to TRBD1. The CDR3 spans 13 residues. With 5 bases clipped from V and 8 bases from J, the junction kept 6 bases outside the gene matches. CDR1 and CDR2 (germline): LNHDA, SQIVND (reference sequence). CDR3 sequence (DNA): TGTGCCAGTAGTGAACAGGGGGCGGAGGGCTACACCTTC. It yields the protein CASSEQGAEGYTF. The full variable domain, with the rest looked up from reference TRBV19 and TRBJ1-2, is DGGITQSPKYLFRKEGQNVTLSCEQNLNHDAMYWYRQDPGQGLRLIYYSQIVNDFQKGDIAEGYSVSREKKESFPLTVTSAQKNPTAFYLCASSEQGAEGYTFGSGTRLTVV.

This sequence joins TRBV27 and TRBJ1-6; possible D gene TRBD1, 6 bases. The CDR3 totals 18 residues. Deletions cut 5 bases from V and 1 base from J, with 18 bases between. The germline gives CDR1 MNHEY, CDR2 SMNVEV (reference sequence). The CDR3 nucleotides read TGTGCCAGCAGTCCTTTTCGCCAGGGGCTATCCTATAATTCACCCCTCCACTTT. As protein: CASSPFRQGLSYNSPLHF.

The rearrangement joins TRBV5-7 to TRBJ2-2, with 9 bases lining up with TRBD1. TRBV5-7 falls under the ORF class, with uncertain function. Losses at the gene ends were 4 bases for V and 4 bases for J; bases not matched to a gene: 17. The CDR3 loop spans 19 amino acids. CDR3 sequence: CASSVPGQGGPCFTGELFF. In nucleotides, the CDR3 is TGTGCCAGCAGCGTACCGGGACAGGGAGGCCCATGTTTCACCGGGGAGCTGTTTTTT.

The J gene is TRBJ1-4, the V gene TRBV4-3; D possibly corresponds to TRBD1 (6 bases). Germline V gene sequence: CDR1 LGHNA, CDR2 YSLEER. V was pared by 4 bases and J by 7 bases, with 19 bases between. The CDR3 runs 16 residues. The CDR3 nucleotides read TGCGCCAGCAGCCCCTCTCCCAGGGGTCAAAGTGAAAAACTGTTTTTT. Translating gives CASSPSPRGQSEKLFF.

In this sample, this clone turned up a few times. The chain couples TRBV28 to TRBJ2-2; D remains unclear. Germline V CDR1 and CDR2: MDHEN, SYDVKM. The ends were cut back, 5 bases at V and 5 bases at J, with 6 bases in the middle. This CDR3 contains 12 residues. The CDR3: CASSERTGELFF. DNA for the CDR3: TGTGCCAGCAGTGAGAGGACCGGGGAGCTGTTTTTT.

The chain carries TRBV7-9 and TRBJ2-7, with a tentative D call TRBD1 (5 bases). The germline V gene encodes CDR1 SEHNR and CDR2 FQNEAQ (reference sequence). The CDR3 length is 16 residues. V dropped 5 bases and J dropped 2 bases, with 19 bases sitting between them. The CDR3 protein is CASSPPEEQVAYEQYF. In DNA form, the CDR3 reads TGTGCCAGCAGCCCCCCCGAAGAACAGGTAGCCTACGAGCAGTACTTC.

A single count supports this clone. The V gene is TRBV9, the J gene TRBJ2-7, with TRBD1 matching over 7 bases. Near its end, the DNA agrees better with TRBJ2-1, so the J call may be wrong. The germline CDR1 and CDR2 sequences are SGDLS and YYNGEE. This CDR3 is 13 amino acids long. The DNA for the CDR3 is TGTGCCAGCAGCGTAGGACAGGGCTACGAGCAGTTCTTC. This gives the protein CASSVGQGYEQFF.

The chain carries TRBV10-3 and TRBJ2-3; D possibly corresponds to TRBD1 (6 bases). Trimming took off 8 bases at V and 0 bases at J, with 9 bases between the two ends. Germline lookup yields CDR1 ENHRY and CDR2 SYGVKD. The CDR3 is 13 residues long. CDR3 in DNA: TGTGCCATCCAAGACAGGAGCACAGATACGCAGTATTTT. The encoded protein is CAIQDRSTDTQYF.

The rearrangement joins TRBV30 to TRBJ2-2; 8 bases match TRBD2. CDR1 is GTSNPN, CDR2 SVGIG, per germline (reference sequence). V was clipped by 8 bases and J by 5 bases; unmatched bases: 10. The CDR3 has 14 residues. Here the CDR3 DNA reads TGTGCCCGAGGCGGGGGGTGGGGGACCGGGGAGCTGTTTTTT. Translating it yields CARGGGWGTGELFF.

In the case of this clone: One end of the junction varies from germline; a read error may be responsible. The chain combines TRBV7-9 with TRBJ1-4; 7 positions match TRBD1. This CDR3 has 15 amino acids. Germline-derived CDR1 and CDR2 are SEHNR and FQNEAQ (reference sequence). The CDR3 DNA reads as TGTTCCAGCAGCCCAACAGGGGAACCTAATGAAAAACTGTTTTTT. Translation gives CSSSPTGEPNEKLFF. Variable domain in full (rest from reference TRBV7-9 and TRBJ1-4): DTGVSQNPRHKITKRGQNVTFRCDPISEHNRLYWYRQTLGQGPEFLTYFQNEAQLEKSRLLSDRFSAERPKGSFSTLEIQRTEQGDSAMYLCSSSPTGEPNEKLFFGSGTQLSVL.

This clone was seen a single time. V gene TRBV9 combines with J gene TRBJ2-7; 7 bases are shared with TRBD1. Germline V gives CDR1 SGDLS, CDR2 YYNGEE. V dropped 0 bases and J dropped 1; count of bases not matched to a gene: 4. The CDR3 has 15 amino acids. CDR3 sequence (DNA): TGTGCCAGCAGCGTAGGGGGACAGTTTTCCTACGAGCAGTACTTC. Translated: CASSVGGQFSYEQYF.

This chain links TRBV19 with TRBJ2-7, with a possible D match to TRBD1 (6 bases). The CDR3 loop spans 15 amino acids. V lost 2 bases, J lost 6 bases, and 17 bases lay in between. Per germline, CDR1 LNHDA and CDR2 SQIVND (reference sequence). The CDR3 protein is CASSIILAGAAEQYF. In DNA form, the CDR3 reads TGTGCCAGTAGTATAATCTTGGCAGGGGCTGCCGAGCAGTACTTC.

This sequence joins TRBV10-3 and TRBJ2-5, with D possibly matching TRBD1 (5 bases). The assigned J gene may be wrong: the sequence end matches TRBJ2-7 better. CDR3 length equals 12 residues. Germline assignment: CDR1 ENHRY and CDR2 SYGVKD. CDR3 coding DNA: TGTGCCACCCGAACCCAGGGCTACGAGCAGTACTTC. This codes for CATRTQGYEQYF.

Comments on this clone: Other DNA sequences from this sample encode an identical CDR3 as well. This rearrangement joins TRBV10-3 to TRBJ2-2; 8 bases match TRBD2. With V trimmed by 7 bases and J by 6 bases, 7 bases remained unmatched. This CDR3 has 14 amino acids. Germline-derived CDR1 and CDR2 are ENHRY and SYGVKD. The chain's CDR3 is CAITGETSAGELFF. CDR3 sequence (DNA): TGTGCCATCACAGGCGAGACTAGCGCCGGGGAGCTGTTTTTT.

This clone has more than one count but fewer than ten. The chain is built from TRBV5-1 and TRBJ1-4, with TRBD1 matching 7 bases. The CDR3 contains 16 residues. Germline V gives CDR1 SGHRS, CDR2 YFSETQ. The junction had 12 bases not matched to a gene; V was cut back by 3 bases and J by 7 bases. DNA for the CDR3: TGCGCCAGCAGCTCCCGACAGGGAGGCTTTAGTGAAAAACTGTTTTTT. Residues: CASSSRQGGFSEKLFF.

V and J are TRBV7-9 and TRBJ1-4; a possible D gene is TRBD1 (5 bases). This CDR3 comprises 15 residues. With 5 bases removed from V and 2 bases from J, the gap between germline ends came to 12 bases. From germline, CDR1 is SEHNR and CDR2 FQNEAQ (reference sequence). The CDR3 loop reads CASSIPGYTNEKLFF. Written as DNA, the CDR3 is TGTGCCAGCAGCATACCAGGGTACACTAATGAAAAACTGTTTTTT.

V and J are TRBV2 and TRBJ2-1; 7 bases fit TRBD1. V lost 6 bases and J lost 16; bases outside the gene matches: 6. CDR1 SNHLY and CDR2 FYNNEI come from the germline V gene. The CDR3 loop spans 10 amino acids. CDR3 bases: TGTGCCAGCAGGGACAGGCCCCTTTTCTTC. It specifies CASRDRPLFF.

Turning to this clone: A read error may account for a junction end that differs from germline. The chain couples TRBV7-7 to TRBJ2-3; D remains unclear. Germline-derived CDR1 and CDR2 are SSHAT and FNYEAQ (reference sequence). This CDR3 has 14 residues. CDR3 sequence: CASSLSRLTDTQYF. DNA for the CDR3: TGTGCTAGCAGCCTCAGTCGCCTCACAGATACGCAGTATTTT.

This clone appeared a single time. This chain joins TRBV19 and TRBJ2-1; D ambiguous. The length of the CDR3 is 13 residues. The V and J ends lost 7 bases and 7 bases respectively, with 14 bases between them. Germline CDR1 reads LNHDA; CDR2 reads SQIVND (reference sequence). The DNA for the CDR3 is TGTGCCAGTACTCCCCGGTGGAGAAATGAGCAGTTCTTC. Translation gives CASTPRWRNEQFF.